The sequence of this T cell receptor beta chain was determined in a study of shared clonotypes between healthy human individuals. It was across several immunoSEQ plates that each subset's genomic DNA was evenly split. TCRdb's table, derived via immunoSEQ multiplex PCR, lists solely in-frame clones and lacks some. Here the sample spans some 2,400,000 clones, approximately 94% being singletons. Trimming stripped 7 bases from V and 1 base from J, with 11 bases between. The length of the CDR3 is 14 residues. CDR1 and CDR2 (germline): MGHDK, SYGVNS. The chain joins TRBV25-1 to TRBJ2-1; possible D gene TRBD2, 5 bases. Material for sequencing was naive CD4+ T cells sorted from blood. As for subset: CD45RA+ positively selected. The TCR originated in a man between 18 and 35 years old in good health. Here the CDR3 DNA reads TGTGCCAGCAATCCGTCGGGATCCTACAATGAGCAGTTCTTC. This translates into CASNPSGSYNEQFF.